This T cell receptor beta chain was recorded in a study of blood T cell repertoires in COVID-19. Study at large: The cDNA or gDNA used as material had been derived from T cells, B-cell-depleted T cells, or PBMCs.

The repertoire was sequenced with immunoSEQ multiplex PCR; TCRdb's copy has only in-frame clones and lacks some. The sample lists tens of thousands of clones; roughly 83% were seen once. With 1 base clipped from V and 5 bases from J, the junction kept 3 bases outside the gene matches. The CDR3 contains 15 residues. Germline V CDR1 and CDR2: LNHDA, SQIVND (reference sequence). Sequenced: peripheral blood. The receptor was isolated from a man at least 80 years old with active or convalescent COVID-19. V is TRBV19 and J is TRBJ2-1; TRBD2 agrees at 9 bases. DNA of the CDR3: TGTGCCAGTAGTATAGGCCAGCGGGGGGACAATGAGCAGTTCTTC. As protein: CASSIGQRGDNEQFF.